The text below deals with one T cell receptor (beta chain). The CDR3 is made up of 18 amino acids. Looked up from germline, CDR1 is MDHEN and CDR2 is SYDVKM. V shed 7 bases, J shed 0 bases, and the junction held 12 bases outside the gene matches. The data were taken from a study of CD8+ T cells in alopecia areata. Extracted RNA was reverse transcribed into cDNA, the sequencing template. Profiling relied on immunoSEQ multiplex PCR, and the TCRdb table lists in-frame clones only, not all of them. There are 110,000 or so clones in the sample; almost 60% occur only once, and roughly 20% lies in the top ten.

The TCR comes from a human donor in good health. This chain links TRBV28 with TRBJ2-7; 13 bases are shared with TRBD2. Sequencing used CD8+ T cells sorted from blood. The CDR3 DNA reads TGTGCCAGCAATCCACTAGCGGGGGGGCCTGGAAGCTCCTACGAGCAGTACTTC. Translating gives CASNPLAGGPGSSYEQYF. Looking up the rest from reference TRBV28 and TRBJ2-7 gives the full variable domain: DVKVTQSSRYLVKRTGEKVFLECVQDMDHENMFWYRQDPGLGLRLIYFSYDVKMKEKGDIPEGYSVSREKKERFSLILESASTNQTSMYLCASNPLAGGPGSSYEQYFGPGTRLTVT.